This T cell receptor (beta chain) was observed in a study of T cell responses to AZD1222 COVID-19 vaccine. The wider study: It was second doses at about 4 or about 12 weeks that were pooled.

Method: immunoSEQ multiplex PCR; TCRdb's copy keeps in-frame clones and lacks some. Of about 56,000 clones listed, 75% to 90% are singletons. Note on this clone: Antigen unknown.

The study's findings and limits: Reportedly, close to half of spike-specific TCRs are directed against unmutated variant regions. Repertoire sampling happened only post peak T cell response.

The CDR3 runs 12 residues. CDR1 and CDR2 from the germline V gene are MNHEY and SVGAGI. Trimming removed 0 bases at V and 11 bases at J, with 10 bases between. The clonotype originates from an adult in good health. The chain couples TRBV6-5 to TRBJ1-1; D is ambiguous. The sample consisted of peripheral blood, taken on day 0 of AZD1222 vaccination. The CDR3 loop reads CASSYSTGRAFF. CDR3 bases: TGTGCCAGCAGTTACTCGACGGGGAGGGCTTTCTTT.